The T cell receptor beta chain described here comes from a study of spatial heterogeneity in lung cancer (dated by TCRdb to about 2019). Broadly, across the study: Beta-chain transcripts were consistently detected in greater numbers than alpha-chain transcripts, which likely reflects a higher abundance of beta-chain transcripts. TCR transcript counts in tumor regions correlated strongly with a T cell transcriptional module score from matched bulk RNA-seq. In the raw uncorrected reads, each unique combination of TCR and UMI appeared on average more than ten times. In non-small cell lung cancer, the study made a quantitative comparison of TCR alpha and beta repertoires among multiple tumor regions, matched nontumor lung and blood. The study linked features of the TCR repertoire to counts of nonsynonymous mutations, which were determined by whole-exome sequencing of tumor tissue. At surgery, fewer than 250 tumor regions, around 64 matched nontumor lung samples and 56 PBMC samples were TCR-sequenced for both alpha and beta chains. General study outcomes and caveats: Confirming at a functional level the hypothesis that regional TCRs recognize regional mutations was considered to require additional single-cell paired TCR alpha and beta sequencing. Counts of ubiquitous and regional expanded TCRs correlated with counts of ubiquitous and regional nonsynonymous mutations, respectively. A correlation was observed between the number of expanded intratumoral alpha and beta TCRs and the tumor nonsynonymous mutation count. TCR-seq coverage of tumor T cells was estimated to be only approximately 7% for alpha chains and more than 11% for beta chains.

This clonotype occurred a few times. The target of this receptor is not known. Per-base quality was not reported, and no clone a single base away is much larger than it. The intended sense of this specimen's time point label: sample taken at primary tumor resection. The donors were fewer than 90 patients from the lung TRACERx cohort who had early-stage, untreated non-small cell lung cancer. Without any cell sorting, TCR sequencing was performed on whole RNA extracted either from tumor and nontumor lung tissue or from cryopreserved PBMC samples. A patient was chosen for TCR sequencing only when enough RNA was available from at least two tumor regions. Before selection, tumor and adjacent nontumor lung specimens were reviewed by a lung pathologist. Reading the germline V gene gives CDR1 SGHAT and CDR2 FQNNGV. At the junction V is shortened by 5 bases and J by 12 bases; bases outside the gene matches: 15. Counted from cysteine to phenylalanine, this CDR3 has 16 amino acids. The sequence is cut down to CDR3 DNA, 48 bases in frame from base 1.

The method was 5' RACE. Instrument on record: NextSeq 500. To allow correction of PCR and sequencing errors, the TCR library protocol tagged every TCR cDNA molecule with a unique molecular identifier. The study's processing was this. TCR identification, UMI-based error correction and CDR3 extraction were all carried out with Decombinator tools. TCRs above a frequency of 2 per 1,000, corresponding to the top 1% of the tumor frequency distribution, were defined as expanded. Expanded tumor TCRs were classed as regional if statistically deemed absent (corrected P<0.05) from at least one tumor region, otherwise ubiquitous. Renyi diversity was calculated using the R vegan package after each repertoire was subsampled 100 times to 5,000 TCRs. CDR3 similarity networks were built from amino acid triplet string-kernel similarity, with CDR3s being connected when pairwise similarity was above 0.82. TCRdb's own reprocessing of the public reads used fastp at Q25 and MiXCR and kept productive beta chains. Records with the same CDR3 protein are collapsed into one entry carrying the most frequent genes and DNA. V and J calls and clone size were set by TCRdb, not the authors. This sample comprises about 27,000 distinct CDR3 sequences, under 8.5% of them detected only once. The ten top clones hold around 26% of the sample.

This receptor was identified in a male donor with early-stage non-small cell lung cancer. This chain joins TRBV11-2 to TRBJ2-1; 11 central nucleotides agree with TRBD2. The sample consisted of lung tumor tissue, taken at surgery. The DNA reads as follows: TGTGCCAGCAGCCTCCGTACTAGCGGGGGAGTACAGGGGCAGTTCTTC. It encodes CASSLRTSGGVQGQFF.